A single sample is the source of the 22 T cell receptor beta chains below, sequenced in a study of cytomegalovirus exposure and HLA in healthy donors. The PCR was carried out with 60 Vbeta primers and 13 Jbeta primers. TCRdb keeps only in-frame clones here, not all; method: immunoSEQ multiplex PCR. Found here are about 98,000 clones, around 80% of them singletons; the top ten hold approximately 11%. Sequences were obtained from PBMCs. The receptors derive from a man between 18 and 35 years old in good health and CMV-seropositive.

The J gene is TRBJ1-5, the V gene TRBV18, with D perhaps matching TRBD1 (6 bases). The germline V and J ends were trimmed by 8 bases and 1 base, with 15 bases remaining between them. CDR1 and CDR2 from the germline V gene are KGHSH and LQKENI. The CDR3 spans 15 residues. DNA for the CDR3: TGTGCCAGCGCCCTACAGGGCTGGAGCAATCAGCCCCAGCATTTT. This gives the protein CASALQGWSNQPQHF. Based on the CDR3 plus reference TRBV18 and TRBJ1-5, the full variable domain is NAGVMQNPRHLVRRRGQEARLRCSPMKGHSHVYWYRQLPEEGLKFMVYLQKENIIDESGMPKERFSAEFPKEGPSILRIQQVVRGDSAAYFCASALQGWSNQPQHFGDGTRLSIL.

CDR3 nucleotide sequence: TGTGCCAGCAGTATCTACAGGGGTCGGACCGAGCAGTACTTC. It encodes CASSIYRGRTEQYF. V usage is TRBV6-5 and J usage is TRBJ2-7; 7 nucleotides match TRBD1. With 5 bases clipped from V and 6 bases from J, the junction kept 10 bases outside the gene matches. This CDR3 has 14 residues. The germline V gene has CDR1 MNHEY and CDR2 SVGAGI.

This clone has a handful of counts. The J gene is TRBJ2-3, the V gene TRBV6-4, with 12 bases that match TRBD2. Germline V gene lookup returns CDR1 MRHNA and CDR2 SNTAGT. Trimming took 4 bases from V and 1 from J; bases not matched to a gene: 0. The CDR3 is 15 residues long. The CDR3 spells CASSGTSGGTDTQYF. The CDR3 region has the DNA TGTGCCAGCAGTGGGACTAGCGGGGGCACAGATACGCAGTATTTT.

The gene calls are TRBV19 and TRBJ1-1; 7 bases match TRBD1. Germline CDR1 reads LNHDA; CDR2 reads SQIVND (reference sequence). The CDR3 extends over 17 amino acids. V lost 0 bases, J lost 1 base, and 8 bases stayed unmatched. The CDR3, as DNA: TGTGCCAGTAGTATAGAGTGGGCAGGGGGAAAGAACACTGAAGCTTTCTTT. Translated: CASSIEWAGGKNTEAFF.

The gene calls are TRBV6-5 and TRBJ1-1, with TRBD1 identical over 7 bases. V lost 6 bases to trimming and J lost 6 bases; unmatched junction nucleotides: 13. CDR3 length: 15 residues. The V gene's germline CDR1 is MNHEY and CDR2 SVGAGI. CDR3 protein: CASSPDRALTSEAFF. The CDR3 DNA reads TGTGCCAGCAGCCCCGACAGGGCTCTCACGTCTGAAGCTTTCTTT.

The chain combines TRBV27 with TRBJ2-2; perhaps TRBD2 as D (5 bases). Germline V gene lookup returns CDR1 MNHEY and CDR2 SMNVEV (reference sequence). The CDR3 spans 14 residues. V was pared by 5 bases and J by 4 bases, with 11 bases between. The CDR3 sequence is CASSGSSGTGELFF. The DNA for the CDR3 is TGTGCCAGCAGTGGTTCCAGCGGCACCGGGGAGCTGTTTTTT.

V is TRBV19 and J is TRBJ2-3; 11 nucleotides line up with TRBD2. CDR1 and CDR2 (germline): LNHDA, SQIVND (reference sequence). This CDR3 has 16 amino acids. J lost 1 base, V lost 2 bases, and 2 bases had no gene match. CDR3 sequence: CASSIILAGGTDTQYF. The CDR3 nucleotides are TGTGCCAGTAGTATAATACTAGCGGGGGGCACAGATACGCAGTATTTT.

The rearrangement links TRBV9 to TRBJ1-1, with TRBD1 matching over 7 bases. This CDR3 is 16 amino acids long. Germline V gene sequence: CDR1 SGDLS, CDR2 YYNGEE. The V and J ends lost 3 bases and 2 bases, in that order; junction bases with no gene match: 10. This CDR3 is CASSAPPGTANTEAFF. The CDR3 DNA reads TGTGCCAGCAGCGCCCCCCCCGGGACAGCTAACACTGAAGCTTTCTTT.

The chain links TRBV6-5 to TRBJ2-7; 9 bases align to TRBD1. V was clipped by 5 bases and J by 3 bases; unmatched bases: 8. The CDR3 contains 15 residues. Germline loops: CDR1 MNHEY, CDR2 SVGAGI. The CDR3 bases are TGTGCCAGCAGTACCCCCATGGGACAGGGCTACGAGCAGTACTTC. It is translated as CASSTPMGQGYEQYF.

The gene calls are TRBV27 and TRBJ2-7; 8 bases line up with TRBD2. V trimming: 5 bases; J trimming: 4 bases; junction bases outside the gene matches: 4. The CDR3 totals 13 residues. The germline V gene has CDR1 MNHEY and CDR2 SMNVEV (reference sequence). CDR3 in amino acids: CASSPTSAYEQYF. CDR3 bases: TGTGCCAGCAGTCCGACTAGCGCATACGAGCAGTACTTC.

J is TRBJ1-1 and V is TRBV6-5; D not certain. The ends were cut back, 9 bases at V and 0 bases at J, with 14 bases in the middle. The CDR3 is 14 residues long. Germline loops: CDR1 MNHEY, CDR2 SVGAGI. This CDR3 is CASSSTLMNTEAFF. Here the CDR3 DNA reads TGTGCCAGTAGCTCTACACTCATGAACACTGAAGCTTTCTTT.

The rearrangement joins TRBV5-1 to TRBJ2-7; 7 bases agree with TRBD2. The CDR3 sequence is 13 residues long. Germline CDR1 reads SGHRS; CDR2 reads YFSETQ. J was trimmed by 2 bases and V by 1 base; bases with no gene match: 0. The CDR3, as DNA: TGCGCCAGCAGCTTGAGCGGGACCTACGAGCAGTACTTC. Translation gives CASSLSGTYEQYF.

J is TRBJ2-1 and V is TRBV6-5, with 10 bases identical to TRBD1. The CDR3 runs to 16 residues. Germline lookup yields CDR1 MNHEY and CDR2 SVGAGI. J lost 5 bases, V lost 2 bases, and 6 bases had no gene match. CDR3 in DNA: TGTGCCAGCAGTTACACCGGGACAGGGGTTAACAATGAGCAGTTCTTC. This sequence encodes CASSYTGTGVNNEQFF.

The chain employs TRBV11-3 and TRBJ1-6; 8 bases map to TRBD1. V lost 4 bases to trimming and J lost 9 bases; unmatched junction nucleotides: 14. Per the germline V gene, CDR1 is SGHNT and CDR2 is YENEEA. The CDR3 is 17 residues long. The CDR3 nucleotides read TGTGCCAGCAGCTCGCATGACAGACAGGGGACGGGTTCACCCCTCCACTTT. The encoded protein is CASSSHDRQGTGSPLHF. The full variable domain, in which reference TRBV11-3 and TRBJ1-6 provide the parts outside the CDR3, is EAGVVQSPRYKIIEKKQPVAFWCNPISGHNTLYWYLQNLGQGPELLIRYENEEAVDDSQLPKDRFSAERLKGVDSTLKIQPAELGDSAVYLCASSSHDRQGTGSPLHFGNGTRLTVT.

The chain couples TRBV7-8 to TRBJ2-7; D uncertain. V dropped 0 bases and J dropped 6 bases, with 12 bases sitting between them. Looked up from germline, CDR1 is SGHVS and CDR2 is FQNEAQ. CDR3 length: 14 residues. This CDR3 reads CASSLAPSSGEQYF. The CDR3 coding sequence is TGTGCCAGCAGCTTAGCCCCCTCTAGTGGCGAGCAGTACTTC.

The rearrangement uses TRBV7-9 and TRBJ2-3; D gene uncertain. The ends were cut back, 3 bases at V and 4 bases at J, with 5 bases in the middle. This CDR3 has 12 amino acids. Germline V gene lookup returns CDR1 SEHNR and CDR2 FQNEAQ (reference sequence). The CDR3 DNA is TGTGCCAGCAGCTTCTTTTCAGATACGCAGTATTTT. Amino acid sequence: CASSFFSDTQYF.

The rearrangement joins TRBV9 to TRBJ2-3; TRBD2 agrees at 12 bases. Trimming removed 4 bases from V and 0 bases from J; junction bases left unmatched: 3. CDR1 and CDR2 from the germline V gene are SGDLS and YYNGEE. CDR3 size: 16 residues. DNA of the CDR3: TGTGCCAGCAGCTCTAGCGGGGGGGTTAGCACAGATACGCAGTATTTT. Its translation: CASSSSGGVSTDTQYF. Full variable domain (remainder filled in from reference TRBV9 and TRBJ2-3): DSGVTQTPKHLITATGQRVTLRCSPRSGDLSVYWYQQSLDQGLQFLIQYYNGEERAKGNILERFSAQQFPDLHSELNLSSLELGDSALYFCASSSSGGVSTDTQYFGPGTRLTVL.

This sequence joins TRBV2 and TRBJ2-7; 8 bases are shared with TRBD1. This CDR3 has 14 amino acids. Trimming cost V 7 bases and J 9 bases; bases outside gene matches: 14. CDR1 SNHLY and CDR2 FYNNEI come from the germline V gene. The CDR3 nucleotides are TGTGCCAGCAAAGGGGACAGGTGGGATCTGGGGCAGTACTTC. Translated: CASKGDRWDLGQYF.

This clone was found a few times. V usage is TRBV4-1 and J usage is TRBJ2-6, with no clear D. CDR1 is MGHRA and CDR2 is YSYEKL in the germline V gene. The CDR3 is 15 residues long. Between the trimmed V and J ends, which lost 1 base and 1 base, there was a span of 5 bases. The CDR3: CASSQGASGANVLTF. In nucleotides, the CDR3 is TGCGCCAGCAGCCAAGGGGCTTCTGGGGCCAACGTCCTGACTTTC.

This chain joins TRBV19 and TRBJ1-5, with 8 positions matching TRBD1. This CDR3 contains 15 residues. Trimming at V came to 1 base and at J to 6 bases, leaving 5 bases not matched to a gene. The germline CDR1 and CDR2 sequences are LNHDA and SQIVND (reference sequence). CDR3 in DNA: TGTGCCAGTAGTATAGGTGGACAGGGTGGTCAGCCCCAGCATTTT. This codes for CASSIGGQGGQPQHF.

This clone was detected once. This sequence joins TRBV6-1 and TRBJ2-7; D gene unclear. Trimming left V 2 bases short and J 5 bases short, with 7 bases between. This CDR3 region has 12 residues. Germline V gives CDR1 MNHNS, CDR2 SASEGT. The CDR3 coding sequence is TGTGCCAGCAGTGAATATGAGAACGAGCAGTACTTC. Its translation: CASSEYENEQYF.

The CDR3 here is CASSLLSVATPEQYF. The CDR3 nucleotides read TGTGCCAGCAGTTTATTGTCGGTCGCCACCCCCGAGCAGTACTTC. The chain links TRBV28 to TRBJ2-7, with D unresolved. In germline, CDR1 is MDHEN, CDR2 SYDVKM. The CDR3 contains 15 residues. Trimming removed 1 base from V and 6 bases from J, with 16 bases in between.